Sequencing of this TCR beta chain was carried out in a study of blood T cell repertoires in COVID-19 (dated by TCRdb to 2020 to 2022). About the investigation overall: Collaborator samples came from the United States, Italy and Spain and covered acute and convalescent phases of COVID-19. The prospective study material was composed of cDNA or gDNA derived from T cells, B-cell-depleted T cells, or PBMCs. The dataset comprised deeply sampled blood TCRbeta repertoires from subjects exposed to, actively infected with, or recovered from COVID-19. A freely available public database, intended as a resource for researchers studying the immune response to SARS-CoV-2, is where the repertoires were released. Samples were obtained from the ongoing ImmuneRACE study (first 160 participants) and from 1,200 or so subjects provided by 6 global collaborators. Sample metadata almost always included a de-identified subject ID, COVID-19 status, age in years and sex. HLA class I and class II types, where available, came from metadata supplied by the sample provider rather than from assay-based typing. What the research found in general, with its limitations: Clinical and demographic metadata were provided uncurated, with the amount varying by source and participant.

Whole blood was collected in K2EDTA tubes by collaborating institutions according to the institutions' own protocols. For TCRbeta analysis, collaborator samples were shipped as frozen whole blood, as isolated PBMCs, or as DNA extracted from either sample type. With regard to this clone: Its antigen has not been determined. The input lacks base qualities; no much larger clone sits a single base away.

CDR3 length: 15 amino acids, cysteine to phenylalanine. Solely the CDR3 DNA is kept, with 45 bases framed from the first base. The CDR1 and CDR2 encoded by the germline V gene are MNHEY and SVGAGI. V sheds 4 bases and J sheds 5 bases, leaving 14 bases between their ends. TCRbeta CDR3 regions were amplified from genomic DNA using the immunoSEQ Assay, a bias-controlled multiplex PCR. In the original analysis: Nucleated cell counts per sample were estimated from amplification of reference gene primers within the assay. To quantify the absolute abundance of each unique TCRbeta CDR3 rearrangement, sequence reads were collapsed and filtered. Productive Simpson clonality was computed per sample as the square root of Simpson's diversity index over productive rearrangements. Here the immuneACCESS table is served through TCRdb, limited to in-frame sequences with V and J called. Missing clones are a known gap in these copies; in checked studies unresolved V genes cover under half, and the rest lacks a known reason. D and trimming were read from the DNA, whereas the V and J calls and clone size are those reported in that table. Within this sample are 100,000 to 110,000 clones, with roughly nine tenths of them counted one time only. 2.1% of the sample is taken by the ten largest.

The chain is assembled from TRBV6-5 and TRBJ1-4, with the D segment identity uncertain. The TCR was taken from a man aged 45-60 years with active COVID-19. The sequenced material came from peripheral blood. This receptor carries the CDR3 CASSFYTLQNEKLFF. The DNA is TGTGCCAGCAGTTTTTACACGCTCCAGAATGAAAAACTGTTTTTT.